The 22 T cell receptor beta chains given below trace back to one sample, sequenced in a study of T cells in Graves' hyperthyroidism and ophthalmopathy. TCR beta CDR3 region amplification was performed from RNA transcripts. First-round RT-PCR targeting the TCR CDR3 was performed with the HTBI primer set. MiXCR, run by TCRdb on the multiplex PCR reads, gives a single entry per CDR3 protein. The sample consists of approximately 610,000 distinct CDR3 sequences, approximately 15% of them appearing once. Sample: blood. The receptors derive from a woman aged 18-35 years with Graves' hyperthyroidism.

This clonotype has at least ten counts. The V call is TRBV6-1, the J call TRBJ2-7, with D perhaps matching TRBD1 or TRBD2 (5 bases each). This CDR3 is built from 16 residues. V gave up 3 bases and J gave up 3 bases, with 18 bases separating them. Germline CDR1 MNHNS, CDR2 SASEGT. CDR3: CASSDRQRATRYEQYF. The CDR3 nucleotides are TGTGCCAGCAGTGACCGACAGAGGGCTACCCGCTACGAGCAGTACTTC.

This clonotype was detected a few times. This chain links TRBV5-1 with TRBJ1-4; weak D call: TRBD1 (5 bases). The V end was cut by 4 bases, the J end by 5 bases, with 15 bases between. The CDR3 is 15 residues long. The V gene's germline CDR1 is SGHRS and CDR2 YFSETQ. The CDR3 region has the DNA TGCGCCAGCAGCCCGGGGACGGGCCTGAATGAAAAACTGTTTTTT. As protein: CASSPGTGLNEKLFF.

This clonotype occurred many times. The chain couples TRBV2 to TRBJ2-3; D remains ambiguous. The CDR3 is made up of 15 amino acids. V was shortened by 5 bases and J by 8 bases, with 20 bases between the two germline ends. CDR1 is SNHLY, CDR2 FYNNEI, per germline. This CDR3 is CASSPPSALASTQYF. DNA for the CDR3: TGTGCCAGCAGTCCTCCGAGTGCGTTGGCAAGTACGCAGTATTTT.

In this sample, this clonotype turned up many times. The chain employs TRBV24-1 and TRBJ2-7, with 7 positions matching TRBD1. This CDR3 contains 16 residues. J gave up 3 bases and V 4 bases, and 11 bases lay outside the gene matches. The V gene's germline CDR1 is KGHDR and CDR2 SFDVKD. The CDR3 reads CATSECTGENFYEQYF. DNA for the CDR3: TGTGCCACCAGTGAATGCACAGGGGAAAATTTCTACGAGCAGTACTTC.

In this sample, this clonotype turned up many times. Sequence at one end of the junction differs from germline and may be a read error. The rearrangement links TRBV2 to TRBJ2-7; 8 positions agree with TRBD2. The CDR3 has 17 residues. Germline CDR1 SNHLY, CDR2 FYNNEI. The CDR3 region is CASIPGGASGSSYGQYF. The CDR3 coding sequence is TGTGCCAGCATCCCCGGGGGGGCTAGCGGGTCGTCCTACGGGCAGTACTTC.

This chain joins TRBV18 and TRBJ2-4; D is unclear. The V gene lost 2 bases and the J gene lost 9 bases, with 14 bases spanning the gap. The CDR3 has 14 residues. Germline V CDR1 and CDR2: KGHSH, LQKENI. The CDR3 sequence: CASSPVISNSIQYF. CDR3 coding DNA: TGTGCCAGCTCACCAGTAATCAGTAATAGCATTCAGTACTTC.

About this clonotype: This may stem from a read error, because a much larger clone lies one nucleotide away. It is likely a read error, because the conserved phenylalanine at the end of the CDR3 is missing. The chain is built from TRBV5-5 and TRBJ2-7; 7 positions match TRBD2. Germline CDR1 reads SGHKS; CDR2 reads YYEKEE (reference sequence). This CDR3 region has 14 residues. CDR3 nucleotides: TGTGCCAGCAACTTGGGAACTAGCGCCTACGAGCAGTACTCC. Translation: CASNLGTSAYEQYS.

A few counts support this clonotype. The chain links TRBV24-1 to TRBJ2-1, with 11 nucleotides matching TRBD1. The length of the CDR3 is 19 residues. Looked up from germline, CDR1 is KGHDR and CDR2 is SFDVKD. Trimming cost V 4 bases and J 5 bases; bases outside gene matches: 15. CDR3 residues: CATSDPGGGTGGVDNEQFF. CDR3 in DNA: TGTGCCACCAGTGACCCGGGCGGAGGGACAGGGGGAGTTGACAATGAGCAGTTCTTC.

The rearrangement links TRBV28 to TRBJ1-2; D not resolved. The CDR3 is 13 residues long. The V and J ends lost 8 bases and 7 bases respectively, with 17 bases between them. The germline V gene encodes CDR1 MDHEN and CDR2 SYDVKM. The CDR3 sequence: CASERDPGGGYTF. CDR3 nucleotides: TGTGCCAGCGAAAGAGACCCCGGAGGTGGCTACACCTTC.

This sequence joins TRBV25-1 and TRBJ2-1; TRBD1 matches at 10 bases. Germline trimming cut 1 base from V and 3 bases from J; bases unmatched to any gene: 3. Germline assignment: CDR1 MGHDK and CDR2 SYGVNS. The CDR3 has 16 amino acids. The CDR3 protein is CASSELGTGVYNEQFF. The DNA for the CDR3 is TGTGCCAGCAGTGAATTGGGGACAGGGGTCTACAATGAGCAGTTCTTC. The whole variable domain, filled in from reference TRBV25-1 and TRBJ2-1, reads EADIYQTPRYLVIGTGKKITLECSQTMGHDKMYWYQQDPGMELHLIHYSYGVNSTEKGDLSSESTVSRIRTEHFPLTLESARPSHTSQYLCASSELGTGVYNEQFFGPGTRLTVL.

This clonotype showed up many times. As DNA, the CDR3 is TGCAGCGTTGAGGGGGTCCAGGGTGAAAATGAGCAGTTCTTC. This gives the protein CSVEGVQGENEQFF. The chain uses TRBV29-1 and TRBJ2-1, with D perhaps being TRBD1 or TRBD2 (5 bases each). Deletions cut 3 bases from V and 7 bases from J, with 16 bases between. The CDR3 is made up of 14 amino acids. Germline CDR1 is SQVTM and CDR2 is ANQGSEA.

This clonotype was counted only a few times. The chain carries TRBV11-2 and TRBJ1-3; a weak D match, TRBD1 (6 bases). This CDR3 contains 16 residues. Trimming removed 4 bases from V and 3 bases from J, with 16 bases in between. Germline CDR1 and CDR2: SGHAT and FQNNGV. DNA for the CDR3: TGTGCCAGCAGCTACTACAGGGACTCGGATGGAAACACCATATATTTT. Its protein is CASSYYRDSDGNTIYF.

The table lists this clonotype with a few counts. The chain has TRBV20-1 and TRBJ2-7, with 9 bases that match TRBD2. Trimming cost V 8 bases and J 3 bases; bases outside gene matches: 5. This CDR3 comprises 12 residues. Germline CDR1 and CDR2: DFQATT and SNEGSKA (reference sequence). This CDR3 is CSPQLAGYEQYF. CDR3 DNA: TGCAGTCCTCAACTAGCGGGCTACGAGCAGTACTTC.

This clonotype was seen ten or more times. The rearrangement uses TRBV11-3 and TRBJ2-1, with D possibly matching TRBD2 (5 bases). V was shortened by 4 bases and J by 4 bases, with 14 bases between the two germline ends. The CDR3 covers 15 residues. CDR1 SGHNT and CDR2 YENEEA come from the germline V gene. The CDR3 protein is CASSSYADSYNEQFF. DNA of the CDR3: TGTGCCAGCAGCTCGTACGCGGACTCGTACAATGAGCAGTTCTTC.

On this clonotype itself: A much larger clone lies one base from this, so it may be a read error. The V call is TRBV7-3, the J call TRBJ2-1; D might be TRBD1 or TRBD2, each matching 5 bases. Judging by the DNA end, TRBJ2-7 fits better; the J call may be wrong. This CDR3 region has 16 residues. Germline V gene sequence: CDR1 SGHTA, CDR2 FQGTGA. The CDR3 DNA is TGTGCCAGCAGCTTAACGAGGGGCGGGTCCTACAATGAGCAGTACTTC. Amino acid sequence: CASSLTRGGSYNEQYF.

Comment on this clonotype: A much larger clone lies one base from this, so it may be a read error. Written as DNA, the CDR3 is TGCAGTGCTAGTAGCTACGAGCAGTACTTC. This translates into CSASSYEQYF. V gene TRBV20-1 combines with J gene TRBJ2-7; D unresolved. V lost 3 bases and J 3 bases, leaving 3 bases between the germline ends. In germline, CDR1 is DFQATT, CDR2 SNEGSKA (reference sequence). This CDR3 has 10 residues.

There are many counts of this clonotype. The chain has TRBV27 and TRBJ2-2; no definite D call. The germline V and J ends were trimmed by 2 bases and 6 bases, with 7 bases remaining between them. There are 13 residues in the CDR3. Germline-derived CDR1 and CDR2 are MNHEY and SMNVEV (reference sequence). The CDR3 here is CASSLGVSGELFF. Here the CDR3 DNA reads TGTGCCAGCAGTTTAGGTGTGTCCGGGGAGCTGTTTTTT.

The table lists this clonotype with many counts. The chain is built from TRBV29-1 and TRBJ1-2; D call uncertain. Trimming took off 7 bases at V and 0 bases at J, with 6 bases between the two ends. Germline V lookup: CDR1 SQVTM, CDR2 ANQGSEA. This CDR3 is built from 11 residues. The CDR3 bases are TGCAGCGCCCGAGCTAACTATGGCTACACCTTC. Encoded protein: CSARANYGYTF.

V gene TRBV20-1 combines with J gene TRBJ2-1; tentatively, D is TRBD1 (6 bases). V lost 0 bases and J lost 0, with 9 bases in between. Germline CDR1 reads DFQATT; CDR2 reads SNEGSKA (reference sequence). This CDR3 is built from 15 residues. The CDR3 coding sequence is TGCAGTGCTAGAGATCTCAGGGGCTCCTACAATGAGCAGTTCTTC. Translation gives CSARDLRGSYNEQFF.

This rearrangement joins TRBV10-3 to TRBJ1-1; D gene unclear. This CDR3 has 14 residues. The germline V and J ends were trimmed by 4 bases and 3 bases, with 12 bases remaining between them. CDR1 and CDR2 (germline): ENHRY, SYGVKD. This CDR3 is CAISGQNLYTEAFF. The CDR3 coding sequence is TGTGCCATCAGTGGGCAAAACCTTTACACTGAAGCTTTCTTT.

This clonotype was seen many times. The chain links TRBV6-5 to TRBJ2-6, with D uncertain. This CDR3 comprises 15 residues. Trimming cost V 2 bases and J 0 bases, with 5 bases left between them. Germline V gene sequence: CDR1 MNHEY, CDR2 SVGAGI. In DNA, the CDR3 is TGTGCCAGCAGTTACCTCCGCTCTGGGGCCAACGTCCTGACTTTC. Encoded protein: CASSYLRSGANVLTF.

This clonotype has a handful of counts. The chain combines TRBV5-8 with TRBJ1-2; D is ambiguous. Germline V gene lookup returns CDR1 SGHTS and CDR2 YDEGEE. There are 13 residues in the CDR3. Deletions cut 2 bases from V and 2 bases from J, with 7 bases between. The CDR3 sequence is CASSLLPNYGYTF. DNA for the CDR3: TGTGCCAGCAGCTTACTCCCAAACTATGGCTACACCTTC.